This T cell receptor beta chain emerged from a study of shared clonotypes between healthy human individuals. Sequenced by immunoSEQ multiplex PCR; TCRdb stores in-frame clones only, minus some. In the table there are under 550,000 clones, around 96% of which are singletons. This CDR3 comprises 15 residues. Trimming took 0 bases from V and 5 from J; bases not matched to a gene: 4. The germline V gene has CDR1 KGHSH and CDR2 LQKENI. The chain links TRBV18 to TRBJ2-4; 7 bases fit TRBD2. The sequencing sample was made of naive CD4+ T cells sorted from blood. Subset defined: CD45RA+ positively selected. The clonotype was recovered from a woman younger than 45 in good health. CDR3 sequence: CASSPPAGVENIQYF. CDR3 DNA sequence: TGTGCCAGCTCACCACCGGCGGGAGTTGAAAACATTCAGTACTTC.